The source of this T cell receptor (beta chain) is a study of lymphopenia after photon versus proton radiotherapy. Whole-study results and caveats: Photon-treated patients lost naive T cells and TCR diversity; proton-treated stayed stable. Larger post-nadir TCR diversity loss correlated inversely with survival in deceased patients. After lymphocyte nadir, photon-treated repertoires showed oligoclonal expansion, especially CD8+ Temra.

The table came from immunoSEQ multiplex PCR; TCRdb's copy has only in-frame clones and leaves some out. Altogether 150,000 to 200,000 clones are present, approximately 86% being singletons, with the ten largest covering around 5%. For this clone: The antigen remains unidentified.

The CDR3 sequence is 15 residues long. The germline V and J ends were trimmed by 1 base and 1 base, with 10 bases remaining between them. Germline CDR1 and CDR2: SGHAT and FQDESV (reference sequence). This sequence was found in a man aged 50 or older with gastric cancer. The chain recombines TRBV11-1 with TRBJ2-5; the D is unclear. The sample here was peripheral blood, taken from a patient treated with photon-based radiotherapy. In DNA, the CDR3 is TGTGCCAGCAGCTTAGGCAGCCTGCTCCAAGAGACCCAGTACTTC. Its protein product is CASSLGSLLQETQYF.